Below are 21 T cell receptor beta chains sequenced from a single sample in a study of blood T cell repertoires in COVID-19. Sequencing was performed with immunoSEQ multiplex PCR; in TCRdb, only in-frame clones are kept and a portion is missing. This repertoire shows just under 150,000 clones, approximately 89% found once; its top ten account for around 1.6%. The material sequenced was peripheral blood. The receptors originated from a human donor in a cohort sampled during active COVID-19.

This clone appeared a single time. The chain links TRBV5-1 to TRBJ2-7, with 8 bases aligning to TRBD2. Germline V CDR1 and CDR2: SGHRS, YFSETQ. Trimming removed 3 bases from V and 3 bases from J; junction bases left unmatched: 8. The CDR3 totals 15 residues. Here the CDR3 reads CASSSGGTFGYEQYF. In DNA, the CDR3 is TGCGCCAGCAGCTCGGGGGGGACCTTCGGCTACGAGCAGTACTTC.

The chain links TRBV29-1 to TRBJ2-6, with D uncertain. The CDR3 totals 13 residues. The V gene's germline CDR1 is SQVTM and CDR2 ANQGSEA. V lost 3 bases, J lost 0 bases, and 3 bases lay in between. Here the CDR3 reads CSVERSGANVLTF. The CDR3 DNA is TGCAGCGTTGAGCGCTCTGGGGCCAACGTCCTGACTTTC.

The V call is TRBV18, the J call TRBJ1-5; no clear D gene. The CDR3 totals 14 residues. Trimming stripped 6 bases from V and 4 bases from J, with 13 bases between. Germline CDR1 reads KGHSH; CDR2 reads LQKENI. The CDR3 nucleotides read TGTGCCAGCTCTCTCGAGGGTGGTAATCAGCCCCAGCATTTT. Translating it yields CASSLEGGNQPQHF.

This clone was seen a few times. The chain combines TRBV7-9 with TRBJ2-7; possibly TRBD1 for D (5 bases). CDR1 is SEHNR and CDR2 is FQNEAQ in the germline V gene (reference sequence). V was shortened by 7 bases and J by 3 bases, with 19 bases between the two germline ends. This CDR3 is built from 15 residues. CDR3 DNA: TGTGCCAGCACCCTCAGGGCAGGCACGAGCTACGAGCAGTACTTC. This gives the protein CASTLRAGTSYEQYF.

This chain uses TRBV7-2 with TRBJ2-1; perhaps TRBD1 as D (6 bases). With 5 bases removed from V and 10 bases from J, the gap between germline ends came to 30 bases. The germline V gene encodes CDR1 SGHTA and CDR2 FQGNSA. This CDR3 is built from 18 residues. As DNA, the CDR3 is TGTGCCAGCAGCCTTGCCCCACAGGGCCCAACGTACTTCATCGAGCAGTTCTTC. Translated: CASSLAPQGPTYFIEQFF. Full variable domain (rest looked up from reference TRBV7-2 and TRBJ2-1): GAGVSQSPSNKVTEKGKDVELRCDPISGHTALYWYRQSLGQGLEFLIYFQGNSAPDKSGLPSDRFSAERTGGSVSTLTIQRTQQEDSAVYLCASSLAPQGPTYFIEQFFGPGTRLTVL.

This chain joins TRBV19 and TRBJ1-5; 8 bases agree with TRBD1. The junction had 12 bases not matched to a gene; V was cut back by 3 bases and J by 8 bases. Germline-derived CDR1 and CDR2 are LNHDA and SQIVND (reference sequence). This CDR3 is built from 16 residues. CDR3 nucleotides: TGTGCCAGTAGTATCCTCGACAGGGGAGTTAGTAAGCCCCAGCATTTT. Protein product: CASSILDRGVSKPQHF.

The genes are TRBV10-3 and TRBJ2-1, with TRBD1 matching over 8 bases. From germline, CDR1 is ENHRY and CDR2 SYGVKD. There are 14 residues in the CDR3. After removal of 4 bases from V and 5 bases from J, the junction contained 4 bases not matched to a gene. In DNA, the CDR3 is TGTGCCATCAGTGGACAGGGGCGAGACAATGAGCAGTTCTTC. Protein product: CAISGQGRDNEQFF.

The chain recombines TRBV7-6 with TRBJ1-5; D gene unclear. V lost 2 bases and J lost 6, with 14 bases in between. CDR1 is SGHVS, CDR2 FNYEAQ, per germline. The CDR3 totals 15 residues. CDR3 sequence reads: CASSLPGVKGQPQHF. The CDR3 DNA is TGTGCCAGCAGCTTACCCGGGGTGAAGGGTCAGCCCCAGCATTTT.

J is TRBJ1-5 and V is TRBV19; the D is unclear. Germline lookup yields CDR1 LNHDA and CDR2 SQIVND (reference sequence). The V and J ends lost 1 base and 7 bases respectively, with 8 bases between them. The CDR3 spans 13 residues. The CDR3 coding sequence is TGTGCCAGTAGTATAGGGGAGGGACAGCCCCAGCATTTT. Encoded protein: CASSIGEGQPQHF.

This rearrangement joins TRBV29-1 to TRBJ1-2; 8 bases are shared with TRBD1. Germline V gene lookup returns CDR1 SQVTM and CDR2 ANQGSEA. This CDR3 comprises 13 residues. The V segment lost 1 base and the J segment 4 bases; nucleotides outside the gene matches: 2. CDR3 DNA sequence: TGCAGCGTTGAAGCAGGGGGCACCTATGGCTACACCTTC. This sequence encodes CSVEAGGTYGYTF. Full variable domain (rest looked up from reference TRBV29-1 and TRBJ1-2): SAVISQKPSRDICQRGTSLTIQCQVDSQVTMMFWYRQQPGQSLTLIATANQGSEATYESGFVIDKFPISRPNLTFSTLTVSNMSPEDSSIYLCSVEAGGTYGYTFGSGTRLTVV.

The rearrangement joins TRBV4-3 to TRBJ2-1, with D uncertain. V lost 3 bases, J lost 0 bases, and 6 bases lay in between. The CDR3 has 14 amino acids. In germline, CDR1 is LGHNA, CDR2 YSLEER. This CDR3 is CASSHSSSYNEQFF. For the CDR3, the DNA is TGCGCCAGCAGCCACTCGAGCTCCTACAATGAGCAGTTCTTC.

This clone appeared a single time. The V and J genes are TRBV6-5 and TRBJ1-6, with TRBD1 identical over 7 bases. Germline CDR1 MNHEY, CDR2 SVGAGI. J lost 0 bases, V lost 6 bases, and 2 bases had no gene match. This CDR3 is built from 15 residues. The CDR3 loop reads CASRRDSSYNSPLHF. CDR3 nucleotides: TGTGCCAGCAGGAGGGACAGCTCCTATAATTCACCCCTCCACTTT.

The V and J genes are TRBV7-2 and TRBJ2-1; tentative D call: TRBD1 (5 bases). V lost 1 base and J lost 7, with 11 bases in between. The CDR3 spans 14 residues. Germline V gene data show CDR1 as SGHTA and CDR2 as FQGNSA. CDR3 sequence reads: CASSLEGNRNEQFF. The CDR3 DNA reads as TGTGCCAGCAGCTTAGAGGGGAACCGAAATGAGCAGTTCTTC.

The V call is TRBV10-3, the J call TRBJ2-7; 7 bases fit TRBD2. The CDR3 contains 14 residues. CDR1 ENHRY and CDR2 SYGVKD come from the germline V gene. After removal of 6 bases from V and 5 bases from J, the junction contained 10 bases not matched to a gene. The CDR3 here is CAIRGGSSGDEQYF. The CDR3 nucleotides are TGTGCCATCAGGGGAGGGTCGTCTGGGGACGAGCAGTACTTC.

The chain uses TRBV5-5 and TRBJ2-2, with 9 bases aligning to TRBD1. J lost 6 bases, V lost 4 bases, and 10 bases had no gene match. Germline V gives CDR1 SGHKS, CDR2 YYEKEE (reference sequence). This CDR3 comprises 16 residues. The DNA of the CDR3 is TGTGCCAGCAGCCCAGGGGTGTACAGGGGGCCCGGGGAGCTGTTTTTT. It is translated as CASSPGVYRGPGELFF.

The J gene is TRBJ1-6, the V gene TRBV29-1, with 8 bases lining up with TRBD1. Germline V gene sequence: CDR1 SQVTM, CDR2 ANQGSEA. The CDR3 spans 14 residues. The V and J ends lost 5 bases and 7 bases, in that order; junction bases with no gene match: 7. The CDR3 loop reads CSVMTGAKNSPLHF. CDR3 coding DNA: TGCAGCGTTATGACAGGGGCTAAAAATTCACCCCTCCACTTT.

The genes are TRBV24-1 and TRBJ1-3; a possible D gene is TRBD1 (5 bases). The CDR3 is 14 residues long. Germline CDR1 reads KGHDR; CDR2 reads SFDVKD. Trimming stripped 4 bases from V and 4 bases from J, with 10 bases between. CDR3 nucleotides: TGTGCCACCAGTGACCCCAGGGCAGGAAACACCATATATTTT. It yields the protein CATSDPRAGNTIYF.

CDR3 residues: CASSRGQREYTEAFF. DNA for the CDR3: TGTGCCAGCAGCCGAGGGCAAAGGGAATACACTGAAGCTTTCTTT. The rearrangement uses TRBV4-2 and TRBJ1-1; D is ambiguous. The CDR3 runs to 15 residues. Trimming shortened V by 4 bases and J by 3 bases, and 15 bases separated the two germline ends. The V gene's germline CDR1 is LGHNA and CDR2 YNFKEQ.

The genes are TRBV11-2 and TRBJ1-2, with 7 bases that match TRBD1. There are 17 residues in the CDR3. V shed 4 bases, J shed 3 bases, and the junction held 14 bases outside the gene matches. Germline CDR1 and CDR2: SGHAT and FQNNGV. CDR3 residues: CASSSGTGTRGDYGYTF. The CDR3 DNA reads as TGTGCCAGCAGCTCCGGTACTGGTACCAGGGGGGACTATGGCTACACCTTC.

The V gene is TRBV9, the J gene TRBJ1-2; 7 bases are shared with TRBD1. The CDR3 has 14 amino acids. V lost 3 bases, J lost 8 bases, and 10 bases stayed unmatched. CDR1 is SGDLS and CDR2 is YYNGEE in the germline V gene. The CDR3 nucleotides are TGTGCCAGCAGCGCGCTCGACAGGGCGGAGGGCTACACCTTC. It encodes CASSALDRAEGYTF.

V gene TRBV5-4 combines with J gene TRBJ1-1; D is unclear. In germline, CDR1 is SGHNT, CDR2 YYREEE (reference sequence). This CDR3 contains 15 residues. The V gene lost 2 bases and the J gene lost 0 bases, with 11 bases spanning the gap. The CDR3: CASSFITELNTEAFF. The CDR3 DNA follows: TGTGCCAGCAGCTTTATTACAGAGCTGAACACTGAAGCTTTCTTT.